The TCR beta chain under discussion was sequenced for a study of blood T cell repertoires in COVID-19 (dated by TCRdb to the early 2020s). Study-wide context: Samples from collaborators originated in the United States, Italy and Spain and spanned both the acute and convalescent phases of COVID-19. The material from the prospective study consisted of cDNA or gDNA derived from T cells, B-cell-depleted T cells, or PBMCs. Deeply sampled blood TCRbeta repertoires from subjects exposed to, actively infected with, or recovered from COVID-19 were included in the dataset. The repertoires were released in a freely available public database intended as a resource for research on the immune response to SARS-CoV-2. The samples were drawn from the first 160 participants of the ongoing ImmuneRACE study and from 950 to 1,500 subjects provided by 6 global collaborators. The sample metadata nearly always contained a de-identified subject ID, COVID-19 status, age in years and sex. Where HLA class I and class II types were available, the types were taken from metadata supplied by the sample provider, not from assay-based typing.

Overall study results and their limits: The amount of clinical and demographic metadata varied by source and participant and was provided uncurated.

The immunoSEQ Assay, a bias-controlled multiplex PCR, was used to amplify TCRbeta CDR3 regions from genomic DNA. The published analysis was carried out like this. The number of nucleated cells in each sample was estimated from the amplification of reference gene primers within the assay. Sequence reads were collapsed and filtered to measure the absolute abundance of every unique TCRbeta CDR3 rearrangement. Productive Simpson clonality was computed per sample as the square root of Simpson's diversity index over productive rearrangements. In TCRdb, the immuneACCESS table is reduced to in-frame sequences with V and J assigned. These tables do not hold every clone; where another copy was compared, an unresolved V gene accounts for under half, and the others remain unexplained. V, J and clone size were drawn from that table, and D and trimming were deduced from the DNA. Recorded for this sample are around 58,000 clones; over 75% of them occurred a single time. The ten top clones hold around an eighth of the sample.

Whole blood was collected in K2EDTA tubes by collaborating institutions according to the institutions' own protocols. For TCRbeta analysis, collaborator samples were shipped as frozen whole blood, as isolated PBMCs, or as DNA extracted from either sample type. Remarks on this clone: The antigen this receptor binds is unknown. No quality values exist for individual bases; no much larger clone is one base distant.

The germline V and J ends show losses of 1 base and 2 bases respectively, and no gene match explains 7 bases of the junction. Spanning cysteine to phenylalanine, the CDR3 consists of 17 amino acids. Just CDR3 DNA is preserved here, 51 bases in frame from base 1. CDR1 and CDR2, looked up from the germline V gene (reference sequence), are SEHNR and FQNEAQ. The sample taken for sequencing was peripheral blood. This receptor was obtained from a human donor with active COVID-19. The donor label of this sample is uncertain. The sequence is built from TRBV7-9 and TRBJ1-3, and 8 bases in between align with TRBD1. The CDR3 in this case is CASSLVVGRGPGNTIYF. In nucleotides, the sequence is TGTGCCAGCAGCTTAGTGGTGGGCAGGGGGCCTGGAAACACCATATATTTT.